This entry is about one T cell receptor beta chain. Its target is unknown. The data derive from a study of blood T cells in healthy people across ages. Study observations and caveats: Naive T cell percentage by flow cytometry tracked strongly with beta diversity. Per million T cells, TCR beta diversity dropped roughly linearly as age increased.

The CDR3 loop spans 14 amino acids. Germline V gene data show CDR1 as SSHAT and CDR2 as FNYEAQ (reference sequence). The sample, approximately 10 milliliters of peripheral blood, was drawn from each donor. PCR was performed a second time for about 7 to 11 cycles using a sample-barcoded 5' primer and a J-beta primer mix. Via MiXCR, TCRdb re-called the 5' RACE reads, giving one row per CDR3 protein. The table lists under 1,000,000 distinct CDR3 sequences, under 40% of them singletons. The sample comprised blood. The chain recombines TRBV7-7 with TRBJ2-7; TRBD1 might be the D (6 bases). The DNA end lines up better with TRBJ2-5; the J call may be wrong. This TCR derives from a man younger than 35 in good health. The CDR3 region is CAGSQLDGQETQYF. CDR3 DNA: TGTGCTGGCAGCCAACTGGACGGACAGGAGACCCAGTACTTC.